This TCR beta chain is from a study of T cells in Graves' hyperthyroidism and ophthalmopathy. Study as a whole: The authors collected peripheral blood at initial diagnosis, before any treatment.

Trimming removed 3 bases at V and 4 bases at J, with 18 bases between. This CDR3 spans 16 amino acids. Germline CDR1 and CDR2: SGHAT and FQNNGV. From RNA transcripts, TCR beta CDR3 regions were amplified. HTBI primers were used for first-round RT-PCR of the TCR CDR3. TCRdb passed the multiplex PCR reads through MiXCR, listing each CDR3 protein once. Of over 400,000 distinct CDR3 sequences detected, around a fifth appear once; the ten largest clones hold around 54%. This clonotype came up many times. Patients with uncontrolled infections, other autoimmune diseases, pregnancy or lactation were excluded. This receptor was identified in a woman in her sixties or seventies with Graves' ophthalmopathy. The material sequenced was blood. The gene calls are TRBV11-2 and TRBJ2-5; D is undetermined. The DNA of the CDR3 is TGTGCCAGCAGCTTCGATTTGGTTGGCCGAGCAGAGACCCAGTACTTC. This gives the protein CASSFDLVGRAETQYF.